The 20 T cell receptor beta chains listed next were all sequenced from one sample in a study of blood T cell repertoires in COVID-19. The method was immunoSEQ multiplex PCR; TCRdb's version includes in-frame clones alone and lacks a portion of them. The data show approximately 250,000 clones, about 84% seen once. The sample was peripheral blood. The receptors were sampled from a woman of 80 years or more with COVID-19, enrolled during active disease.

The chain recombines TRBV7-2 with TRBJ2-7; possible D gene TRBD2, 6 bases. V lost 7 bases and J 2 bases, leaving 18 bases between the germline ends. This CDR3 is 15 amino acids long. Per the germline V gene, CDR1 is SGHTA and CDR2 is FQGNSA. DNA for the CDR3: TGTGCCAGCAACCCAGATGGGGGGAACCCCTACGAGCAGTACTTC. It codes for CASNPDGGNPYEQYF.

V and J are TRBV19 and TRBJ1-1; 8 bases are shared with TRBD1. Germline V gives CDR1 LNHDA, CDR2 SQIVND (reference sequence). The CDR3 is made up of 13 amino acids. V was pared by 4 bases and J by 5 bases, with 3 bases of the junction left unmatched. CDR3 DNA: TGTGCCAGTAGTAGGACAGGGCGAACTGAAGCTTTCTTT. Protein sequence: CASSRTGRTEAFF.

V usage is TRBV6-5 and J usage is TRBJ1-6; 7 nucleotides line up with TRBD1. CDR1 and CDR2 from the germline V gene are MNHEY and SVGAGI. Trimming took 6 bases from V and 5 from J; bases not matched to a gene: 4. This CDR3 region has 14 residues. The chain's CDR3 is CASRYRGHNSPLHF. CDR3 in DNA: TGTGCCAGCAGGTACAGGGGCCATAATTCACCCCTCCACTTT.

The chain links TRBV27 to TRBJ1-1, with TRBD1 as a possible D gene (5 bases). The CDR3 is made up of 15 amino acids. The germline V gene has CDR1 MNHEY and CDR2 SMNVEV (reference sequence). V was clipped by 2 bases and J by 6 bases, with 16 bases between them. The CDR3 bases are TGTGCCAGCAGTTTAAAGGTCGGGGGGAGTTCTGAAGCTTTCTTT. Amino acid sequence: CASSLKVGGSSEAFF.

The chain employs TRBV9 and TRBJ2-7; 7 bases map to TRBD1. The CDR3 covers 13 residues. V trimming: 0 bases; J trimming: 5 bases; junction bases outside the gene matches: 2. CDR1 and CDR2 (germline): SGDLS, YYNGEE. DNA of the CDR3: TGTGCCAGCAGCGTAGACAGGGGCCACGAGCAGTACTTC. As protein: CASSVDRGHEQYF.

The chain combines TRBV7-2 with TRBJ2-7, with 10 bases identical to TRBD2. V lost 4 bases, J lost 2 bases, and 5 bases stayed unmatched. The CDR3 covers 15 residues. Germline assignment: CDR1 SGHTA and CDR2 FQGNSA. For the CDR3, the DNA is TGTGCCAGCAGCTCTATTAGCGGGGGGCCCTACGAGCAGTACTTC. As protein: CASSSISGGPYEQYF. Based on the CDR3 plus reference TRBV7-2 and TRBJ2-7, the full variable domain is GAGVSQSPSNKVTEKGKDVELRCDPISGHTALYWYRQSLGQGLEFLIYFQGNSAPDKSGLPSDRFSAERTGGSVSTLTIQRTQQEDSAVYLCASSSISGGPYEQYFGPGTRLTVT.

The chain carries TRBV19 and TRBJ2-1; D gene unclear. This CDR3 spans 18 amino acids. Germline V lookup: CDR1 LNHDA, CDR2 SQIVND (reference sequence). V was shortened by 5 bases and J by 0 bases, with 20 bases between the two germline ends. The DNA for the CDR3 is TGTGCCAGTAGTCCCTCACCCTACAGTGTGAGCTCCTACAATGAGCAGTTCTTC. Translated: CASSPSPYSVSSYNEQFF.

This chain uses TRBV10-3 with TRBJ1-6, with D maybe TRBD1 (6 bases). The CDR3 runs 15 residues. The germline V gene has CDR1 ENHRY and CDR2 SYGVKD. V was clipped by 3 bases and J by 6 bases, with 12 bases between them. Written as DNA, the CDR3 is TGTGCCATCAGTGACCCGGGACATATTAATTCACCCCTCCACTTT. Encoded protein: CAISDPGHINSPLHF.

V is TRBV5-6 and J is TRBJ1-2, with D hard to call. V lost 4 bases to trimming and J lost 6 bases, with 13 bases between them. The CDR3 is 13 amino acids. CDR1 is SGHDT and CDR2 is YYEEEE in the germline V gene. The CDR3 DNA reads TGTGCCAGCAGCCCCCGGAGGGTTGATGGCTACACCTTC. It is translated as CASSPRRVDGYTF.

CDR3 in DNA: TGTGCCAGCAGCAGGACAAGCGAGGCCTATGGCTACACCTTC. Translated: CASSRTSEAYGYTF. V and J are TRBV6-5 and TRBJ1-2; a weak D match, TRBD1 (5 bases). This CDR3 spans 14 amino acids. The V end was cut by 6 bases, the J end by 4 bases, with 15 bases between. The germline gives CDR1 MNHEY, CDR2 SVGAGI.

The rearrangement uses TRBV5-5 and TRBJ1-1, with D perhaps TRBD1 (5 bases). Germline CDR1 and CDR2: SGHKS and YYEKEE (reference sequence). V was pared by 6 bases and J by 1 base, with 13 bases between. The CDR3 runs 14 residues. The CDR3 here is CASTLSRGNTEAFF. The CDR3 DNA follows: TGTGCCAGCACCCTCTCTAGGGGGAACACTGAAGCTTTCTTT. The full variable domain, rest sourced from reference TRBV5-5 and TRBJ1-1, is DAGVTQSPTHLIKTRGQQVTLRCSPISGHKSVSWYQQVLGQGPQFIFQYYEKEERGRGNFPDRFSARQFPNYSSELNVNALLLGDSALYLCASTLSRGNTEAFFGQGTRLTVV.

The chain has TRBV5-1 and TRBJ2-3; TRBD2 matches 14 bases. The CDR3 spans 17 residues. Germline V gene sequence: CDR1 SGHRS, CDR2 YFSETQ. The V and J ends lost 0 bases and 1 base, in that order; junction bases with no gene match: 1. The CDR3 nucleotides are TGCGCCAGCAGCTTGGAGGGACTAGCGGGGGGCACAGATACGCAGTATTTT. Amino acid sequence: CASSLEGLAGGTDTQYF. The full variable domain, rest sourced from reference TRBV5-1 and TRBJ2-3, is KAGVTQTPRYLIKTRGQQVTLSCSPISGHRSVSWYQQTPGQGLQFLFEYFSETQRNKGNFPGRFSGRQFSNSRSEMNVSTLELGDSALYLCASSLEGLAGGTDTQYFGPGTRLTVL.

The chain has TRBV19 and TRBJ1-3, with a tentative D call TRBD1 (6 bases). V was cut by 6 bases and J by 0 bases, with 21 bases left in between. This CDR3 is 18 amino acids long. The germline gives CDR1 LNHDA, CDR2 SQIVND (reference sequence). CDR3 nucleotides: TGTGCCAGTAGCCTAAACCCTCGGACAGCCAGCTCTGGAAACACCATATATTTT. Its protein product is CASSLNPRTASSGNTIYF.

This chain links TRBV28 with TRBJ1-1, with 7 bases matching TRBD1. There are 17 residues in the CDR3. V trimming: 5 bases; J trimming: 4 bases; junction bases outside the gene matches: 16. In germline, CDR1 is MDHEN, CDR2 SYDVKM. The CDR3 DNA reads TGTGCCAGCAGTCCGCACTCAGGGGGGTGGCGGGGCACTGAAGCTTTCTTT. Its protein is CASSPHSGGWRGTEAFF. The full variable domain, in which reference TRBV28 and TRBJ1-1 provide the parts outside the CDR3, is DVKVTQSSRYLVKRTGEKVFLECVQDMDHENMFWYRQDPGLGLRLIYFSYDVKMKEKGDIPEGYSVSREKKERFSLILESASTNQTSMYLCASSPHSGGWRGTEAFFGQGTRLTVV.

The chain couples TRBV6-2 or TRBV6-3 to TRBJ2-1; perhaps TRBD1 as D (5 bases). Per the germline V gene, CDR1 is MNHEY and CDR2 is SVGEGT. V dropped 0 bases and J dropped 13 bases, with 10 bases sitting between them. CDR3 length equals 12 residues. The DNA of the CDR3 is TGTGCCAGCAGTTACTCGAGGACACATCAGTTCTTC. Protein product: CASSYSRTHQFF.

The gene calls are TRBV3-1 (or the pseudogene TRBV3-2) and TRBJ1-1; D may be TRBD1 (5 bases). Trimming shortened V by 2 bases and J by 6 bases, and 13 bases separated the two germline ends. The CDR3 has 14 residues. Per germline, CDR1 LGHDT and CDR2 YNNKEL (reference sequence). Here the CDR3 reads CASSQPGGTAEAFF. The CDR3 DNA reads TGTGCCAGCAGCCAACCCGGGGGGACGGCTGAAGCTTTCTTT.

The rearrangement joins TRBV2 to TRBJ2-2; TRBD2 might be the D (5 bases). Germline-derived CDR1 and CDR2 are SNHLY and FYNNEI. The V end lost 6 bases, the J end lost 2 bases, and 10 bases lay between the germline ends. This CDR3 has 14 amino acids. Written as DNA, the CDR3 is TGTGCCAGCAGAGGAGGAGCAAACACCGGGGAGCTGTTTTTT. Protein sequence: CASRGGANTGELFF.

This sequence joins TRBV6-1 and TRBJ2-3, with D maybe TRBD1 (6 bases). The V gene's germline CDR1 is MNHNS and CDR2 SASEGT. The germline V and J ends were trimmed by 3 bases and 2 bases, with 12 bases remaining between them. CDR3 length: 15 amino acids. The CDR3 sequence: CASSESGAYTDTQYF. The CDR3 DNA follows: TGTGCCAGCAGTGAGTCAGGGGCCTACACAGATACGCAGTATTTT.

V usage is TRBV9 and J usage is TRBJ1-5, with D unresolved. The V end was cut by 3 bases, the J end by 0 bases, with 4 bases between. The CDR3 totals 13 residues. CDR1 is SGDLS, CDR2 YYNGEE, per germline. The CDR3 coding sequence is TGTGCCAGCAGCGCAAATAGCAATCAGCCCCAGCATTTT. This codes for CASSANSNQPQHF.

This chain uses TRBV3-1 (or the pseudogene TRBV3-2) with TRBJ1-2; D is unresolved. V was trimmed by 5 bases and J by 13 bases, leaving 17 bases between them. This CDR3 contains 12 residues. Germline V gene lookup returns CDR1 LGHDT and CDR2 YNNKEL (reference sequence). The CDR3 protein is CASSAQAGWFTF. DNA of the CDR3: TGTGCCAGCAGCGCTCAGGCTGGGTGGTTCACCTTC.